This T cell receptor beta chain was captured by sequencing in a study of CD4 T cells in relation to SARS-CoV-2 and coronaviruses. General study points: Compared with monoreactive clones, crossreactive clones showed significantly weaker SARS-CoV-2 expansion.

The unexposed donors gave CD4+ T cells in about 2010-2019, prior to COVID-19. Generated by immunoSEQ multiplex PCR, the TCRdb table keeps only in-frame clones and is missing some. This table holds 60,000 to 65,000 clones, about 95% found once. Per the germline V gene, CDR1 is MDHEN and CDR2 is SYDVKM. The germline V and J ends were trimmed by 5 bases and 0 bases, with 14 bases remaining between them. This CDR3 spans 16 amino acids. This clone was recorded only once. Its antigen is undetermined. Sequenced input: naive CD4+ T cells from PBMCs. Subset specified: naive CD4+ T cells isolated by negative enrichment. The V and J genes are TRBV28 and TRBJ1-5; D ambiguous. The sequence came from a human donor in good health. CDR3 sequence: CASSPSGRDSNQPQHF. The CDR3 bases are TGTGCCAGCAGTCCCTCGGGCCGGGATAGCAATCAGCCCCAGCATTTT.